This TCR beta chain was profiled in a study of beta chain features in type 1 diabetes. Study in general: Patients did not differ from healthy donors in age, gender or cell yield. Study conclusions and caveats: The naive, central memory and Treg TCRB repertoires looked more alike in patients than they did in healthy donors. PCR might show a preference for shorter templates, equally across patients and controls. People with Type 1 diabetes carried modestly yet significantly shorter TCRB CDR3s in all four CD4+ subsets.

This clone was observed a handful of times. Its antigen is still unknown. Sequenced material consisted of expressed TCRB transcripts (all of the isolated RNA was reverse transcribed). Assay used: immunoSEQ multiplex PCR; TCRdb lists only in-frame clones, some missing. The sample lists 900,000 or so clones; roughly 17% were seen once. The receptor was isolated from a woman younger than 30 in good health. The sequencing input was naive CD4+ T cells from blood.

The CDR3 DNA is TGTGCCAGCAGTGCTCTGACAGGGTACGGCAATCAGCCCCAGCATTTT. Residues: CASSALTGYGNQPQHF. The rearrangement uses TRBV2 and TRBJ1-5; 7 nucleotides agree with TRBD1. The J segment lost 2 bases and the V segment lost 4 bases, leaving 8 bases of the junction unmatched. Germline V gene sequence: CDR1 SNHLY, CDR2 FYNNEI. This CDR3 spans 16 amino acids.